The present T cell receptor beta chain was sequenced within a study of control samples from healthy donors and cancer patients. The V and J ends lost 3 bases and 5 bases, in that order; junction bases with no gene match: 7. Looked up from germline, CDR1 is GTSNPN and CDR2 is SVGIG (reference sequence). This CDR3 contains 14 residues. Clones were read by immunoSEQ multiplex PCR, and TCRdb kept only the in-frame ones, dropping some. The sample shows approximately 100,000 clones, around 88% of them seen only once. This clone was seen once. The chain is built from TRBV30 and TRBJ1-2, with 9 bases that match TRBD1. The clonotype was recovered from a man aged 25 to 40 in good health. The sequencing sample was made of blood. The CDR3 DNA follows: TGTGCCTGGAGCCAGGACAGGGGAGGGTATGGCTACACCTTC. Protein sequence: CAWSQDRGGYGYTF.